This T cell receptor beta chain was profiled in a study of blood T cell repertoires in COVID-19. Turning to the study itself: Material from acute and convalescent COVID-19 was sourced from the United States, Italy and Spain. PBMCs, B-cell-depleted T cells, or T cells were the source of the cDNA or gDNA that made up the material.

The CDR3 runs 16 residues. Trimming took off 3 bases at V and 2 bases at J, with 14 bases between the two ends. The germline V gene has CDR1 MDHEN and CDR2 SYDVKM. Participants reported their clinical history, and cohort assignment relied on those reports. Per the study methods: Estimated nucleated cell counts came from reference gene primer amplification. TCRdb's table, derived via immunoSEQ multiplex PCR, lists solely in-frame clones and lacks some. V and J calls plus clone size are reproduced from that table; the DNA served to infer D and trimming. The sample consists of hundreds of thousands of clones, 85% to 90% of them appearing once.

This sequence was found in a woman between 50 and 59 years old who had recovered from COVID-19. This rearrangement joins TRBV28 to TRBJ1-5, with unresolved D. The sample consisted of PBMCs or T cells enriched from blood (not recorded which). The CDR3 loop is CASSFESFRGNQPQHF. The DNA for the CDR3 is TGTGCCAGCAGTTTCGAATCCTTTCGGGGCAATCAGCCCCAGCATTTT.